The 7 T cell receptor beta chains in this list originate from one sample, sequenced in a study of T cells after yellow fever vaccination. TCRdb re-analysed the 5' RACE reads in MiXCR, keeping a single row per CDR3 protein. Among 350,000 or so distinct CDR3 sequences, around 8.1% were seen once, and the ten largest hold 17%. The sample here was PBMCs, taken approximately 40 days after the first yellow fever vaccination. These receptors were collected from a man younger than 35 who received the YFV17D yellow fever vaccine.

V gene TRBV10-3 combines with J gene TRBJ2-1; 7 bases map to TRBD2. This CDR3 has 19 amino acids. CDR1 and CDR2 (germline): ENHRY, SYGVKD. With 0 bases clipped from V and 0 bases from J, the junction kept 11 bases outside the gene matches. The CDR3 DNA sequence: TGTGCCATCAGTGAGTCGCTCTGGGAGGGCGCGAGCTCCTACAATGAGCAGTTCTTC. Translation: CAISESLWEGASSYNEQFF.

The rearrangement links TRBV12-3 or TRBV12-4 to TRBJ1-4; D is ambiguous. Trimming took 8 bases from V and 6 from J, leaving 22 bases between them. This CDR3 region has 16 residues. Here the CDR3 DNA reads TGTGCCAGCTCCTCGGGGAAGATTGTGGTGGATGAAAAACTGTTTTTT. Translation gives CASSSGKIVVDEKLFF.

V and J are TRBV12-3 or TRBV12-4 and TRBJ1-5, with D unresolved. V gave up 3 bases and J gave up 7 bases, with 13 bases separating them. The CDR3 has 14 residues. The CDR3 DNA reads as TGTGCCAGCAGTTTCAGTGGAGGGAGGCAGCCCCAGCATTTT. It specifies CASSFSGGRQPQHF.

The chain carries TRBV20-1 and TRBJ1-2; 8 nucleotides match TRBD1. Germline V gives CDR1 DFQATT, CDR2 SNEGSKA (reference sequence). J lost 11 bases, V lost 4 bases, and 9 bases had no gene match. The CDR3 length is 12 residues. CDR3 DNA sequence: TGCAGTGCTAAGGGCAGGGGGCCTGGATACACCTTC. It yields the protein CSAKGRGPGYTF.

This clonotype has a count of ten or more. V is TRBV4-1 and J is TRBJ1-1; D gene unclear. The CDR3 has 16 residues. V gave up 0 bases and J gave up 5 bases, with 16 bases separating them. Per germline, CDR1 MGHRA and CDR2 YSYEKL. The CDR3 DNA reads TGCGCCAGCAGCCAAGATGGTACTCCAAGGAGGACTGAAGCTTTCTTT. As protein: CASSQDGTPRRTEAFF.

Points on this clonotype: At one end the junction does not follow the germline gene, possibly because of a read error. The chain has TRBV20-1 and TRBJ2-1, with D possibly matching TRBD2 (5 bases). The CDR3 is 16 amino acids. The germline CDR1 and CDR2 sequences are DFQATT and SNEGSKA (reference sequence). CDR3 DNA: TGCTGTGCTAGCCCGCTGGACCCCAAAGGCTACAATGAGCAGTTCTTC. This translates into CCASPLDPKGYNEQFF.

This clonotype was found a few times. CDR3 sequence: CASSLRGTGTNEQFF. For the CDR3, the DNA is TGTGCCAGCAGCTTACGAGGGACAGGGACCAATGAGCAGTTCTTC. The chain joins TRBV7-9 to TRBJ2-1, with 9 bases that match TRBD1. V trimming: 2 bases; J trimming: 6 bases; junction bases outside the gene matches: 5. From germline, CDR1 is SEHNR and CDR2 FQNEAQ (reference sequence). CDR3 length: 15 amino acids.